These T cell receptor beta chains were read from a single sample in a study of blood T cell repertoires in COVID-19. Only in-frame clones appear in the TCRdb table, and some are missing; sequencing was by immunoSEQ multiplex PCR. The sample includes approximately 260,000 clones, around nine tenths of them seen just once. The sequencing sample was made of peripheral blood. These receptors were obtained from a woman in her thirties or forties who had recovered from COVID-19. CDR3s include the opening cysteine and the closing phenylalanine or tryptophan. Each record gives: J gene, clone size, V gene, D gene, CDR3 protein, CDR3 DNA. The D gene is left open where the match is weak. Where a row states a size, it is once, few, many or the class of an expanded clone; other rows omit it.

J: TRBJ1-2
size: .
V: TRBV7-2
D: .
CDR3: CASSTDGVGYGYTF
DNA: TGTGCCAGCAGCACAGACGGGGTCGGCTATGGCTACACCTTC

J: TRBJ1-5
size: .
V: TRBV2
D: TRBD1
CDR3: CASSEGQGAQPQHF
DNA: TGTGCCAGCAGTGAAGGGCAGGGGGCACAGCCCCAGCATTTT

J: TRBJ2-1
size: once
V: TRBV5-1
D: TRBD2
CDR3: CASSLGLASNEQFF
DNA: TGCGCCAGCAGCTTGGGACTAGCCTCCAATGAGCAGTTCTTC

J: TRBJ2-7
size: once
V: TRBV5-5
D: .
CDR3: CASSLARDTTYEQYF
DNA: TGTGCCAGCAGCTTGGCCCGAGACACCACCTACGAGCAGTACTTC

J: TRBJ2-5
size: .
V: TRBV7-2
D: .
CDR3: CASSSRQLVQETQYF
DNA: TGTGCCAGCAGCTCCCGACAACTAGTCCAAGAGACCCAGTACTTC

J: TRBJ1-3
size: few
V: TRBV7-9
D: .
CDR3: CASRLGLGNTIYF
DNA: TGTGCCAGCAGGTTGGGTCTTGGAAACACCATATATTTT

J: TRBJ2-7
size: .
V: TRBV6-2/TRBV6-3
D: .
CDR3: CASSLPPDRIKLYEQYF
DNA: TGTGCCAGCAGTCTCCCCCCGGACAGAATAAAACTCTACGAGCAGTACTTC

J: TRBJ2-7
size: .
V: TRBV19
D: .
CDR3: CASSYQGLSSYEQYF
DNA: TGTGCCAGTAGTTACCAGGGGCTAAGCTCCTACGAGCAGTACTTC

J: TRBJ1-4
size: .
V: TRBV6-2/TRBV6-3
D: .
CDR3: CASSYSSGHVEKLFF
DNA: TGTGCCAGCAGTTACTCTTCGGGACACGTCGAAAAACTGTTTTTT

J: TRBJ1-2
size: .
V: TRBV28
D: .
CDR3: CASSKGANYGYTF
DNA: TGTGCCAGCAGTAAAGGGGCTAACTATGGCTACACCTTC

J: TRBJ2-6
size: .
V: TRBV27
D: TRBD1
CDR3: CASARDRGLTGANVLTF
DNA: TGTGCCAGCGCTCGGGACAGGGGGCTGACTGGGGCCAACGTCCTGACTTTC

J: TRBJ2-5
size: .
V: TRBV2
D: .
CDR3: CASSEAGGKETQYF
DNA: TGTGCCAGCAGTGAAGCGGGGGGTAAGGAGACCCAGTACTTC

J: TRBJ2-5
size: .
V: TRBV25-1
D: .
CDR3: CASSEGGAVTQYF
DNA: TGTGCCAGCAGTGAGGGCGGGGCGGTTACCCAGTACTTC

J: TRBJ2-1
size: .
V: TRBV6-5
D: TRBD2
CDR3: CASRPLKRESWEQFF
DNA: TGTGCCAGCAGACCCCTTAAGCGGGAGTCCTGGGAGCAGTTCTTC

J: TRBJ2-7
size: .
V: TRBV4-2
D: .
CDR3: CASSQDGGRSYEQYF
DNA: TGTGCCAGCAGCCAAGATGGAGGGAGATCCTACGAGCAGTACTTC

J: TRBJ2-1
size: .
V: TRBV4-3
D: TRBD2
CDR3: CASSQDRAGVGEQFF
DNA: TGCGCCAGCAGCCAAGATCGAGCGGGAGTGGGGGAGCAGTTCTTC

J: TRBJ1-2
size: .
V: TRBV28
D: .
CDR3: CASIPWGREASGYTF
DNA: TGTGCCAGCATTCCATGGGGCAGGGAAGCGTCTGGCTACACCTTC

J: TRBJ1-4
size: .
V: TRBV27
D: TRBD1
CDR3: CASSLTGRNEKLFF
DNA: TGTGCCAGCAGTTTGACAGGGAGGAATGAAAAACTGTTTTTT

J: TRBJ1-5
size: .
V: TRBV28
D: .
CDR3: CASSFGLMEGQPQHF
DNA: TGTGCCAGCAGTTTCGGACTGATGGAAGGACAGCCCCAGCATTTT

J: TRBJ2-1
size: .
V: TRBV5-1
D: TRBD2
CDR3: CASSFQVAGGGEQFF
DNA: TGCGCCAGCAGCTTCCAAGTAGCGGGAGGGGGTGAGCAGTTCTTC

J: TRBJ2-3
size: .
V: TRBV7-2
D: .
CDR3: CASSLYGGADTQYF
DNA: TGTGCCAGCAGCTTATATGGGGGGGCGGATACGCAGTATTTT

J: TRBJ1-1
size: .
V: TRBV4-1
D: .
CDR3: CASSQQTVNTEAFF
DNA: TGCGCCAGCAGCCAGCAGACAGTGAACACTGAAGCTTTCTTT

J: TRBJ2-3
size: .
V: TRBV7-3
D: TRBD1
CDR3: CASSRTGTPSTDTQYF
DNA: TGTGCCAGCAGCCGGACAGGGACTCCTAGCACAGATACGCAGTATTTT

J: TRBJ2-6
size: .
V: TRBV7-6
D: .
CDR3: CASGGVGANVLTF
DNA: TGTGCCAGCGGGGGCGTTGGGGCCAACGTCCTGACTTTC

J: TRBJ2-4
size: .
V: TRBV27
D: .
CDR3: CASSLSGVDIQYF
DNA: TGTGCCAGCAGTTTATCCGGGGTTGACATTCAGTACTTC

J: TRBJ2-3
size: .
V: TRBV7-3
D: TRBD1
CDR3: CASNLAGGTTDTQYF
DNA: TGTGCCAGCAACTTGGCAGGGGGAACGACAGATACGCAGTATTTT

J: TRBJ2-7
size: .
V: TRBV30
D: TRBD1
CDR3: CAWSPTGVDYEQYF
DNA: TGTGCCTGGAGTCCTACAGGGGTCGACTACGAGCAGTACTTC

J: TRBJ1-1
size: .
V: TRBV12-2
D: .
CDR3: CASRLETGGMRTEAFF
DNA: TGTGCAAGTCGCTTAGAAACAGGGGGCATGAGAACTGAAGCTTTCTTT

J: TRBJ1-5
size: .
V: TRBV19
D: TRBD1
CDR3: CASSTRDRSNQPQHF
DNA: TGTGCCAGTAGTACCCGGGACAGAAGTAATCAGCCCCAGCATTTT

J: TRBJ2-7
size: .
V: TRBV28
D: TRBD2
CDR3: CASSWGSGGYEQYF
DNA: TGTGCCAGCAGTTGGGGCTCGGGGGGCTACGAGCAGTACTTC

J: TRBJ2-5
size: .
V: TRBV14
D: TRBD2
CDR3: CASSQGTSAFETQYF
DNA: TGTGCCAGCAGCCAAGGGACTAGCGCGTTCGAGACCCAGTACTTC

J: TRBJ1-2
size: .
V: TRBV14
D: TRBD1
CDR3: CASSQGPPGQGGNGYTF
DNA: TGTGCCAGCAGCCAAGGACCTCCGGGACAGGGAGGCAATGGCTACACCTTC

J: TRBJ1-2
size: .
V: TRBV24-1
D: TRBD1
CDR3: CATSDPGQGLKGYTF
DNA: TGTGCCACCAGTGATCCGGGACAGGGATTGAAGGGCTACACCTTC

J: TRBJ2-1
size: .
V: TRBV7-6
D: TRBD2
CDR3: CASSPQSGGYNEQFF
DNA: TGTGCCAGCAGCCCACAAAGCGGGGGATACAATGAGCAGTTCTTC

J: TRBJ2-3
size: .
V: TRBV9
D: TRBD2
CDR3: CASSVGTSGGAADTQYF
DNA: TGTGCCAGCAGCGTAGGAACTAGCGGGGGGGCCGCAGATACGCAGTATTTT

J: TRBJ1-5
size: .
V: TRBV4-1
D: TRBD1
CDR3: CASSQAWTGGMNSNQPQHF
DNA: TGCGCCAGCAGCCAAGCATGGACAGGGGGCATGAATAGCAATCAGCCCCAGCATTTT

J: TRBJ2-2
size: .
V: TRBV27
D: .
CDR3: CASLPRGAGTGELFF
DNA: TGTGCCAGCCTTCCTCGGGGGGCGGGCACCGGGGAGCTGTTTTTT

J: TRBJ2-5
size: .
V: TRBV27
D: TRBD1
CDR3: CASSTDRGTSTQYF
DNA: TGTGCCAGCAGCACTGACAGGGGCACTTCTACCCAGTACTTC

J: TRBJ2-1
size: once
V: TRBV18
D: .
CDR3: CASSPPGRERDYNEQFF
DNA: TGTGCCAGCTCACCACCGGGCAGGGAACGAGATTACAATGAGCAGTTCTTC

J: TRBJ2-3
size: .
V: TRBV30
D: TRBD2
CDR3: CAWSPWASGHLTDTQYF
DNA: TGTGCCTGGAGTCCGTGGGCTAGCGGGCACCTCACAGATACGCAGTATTTT

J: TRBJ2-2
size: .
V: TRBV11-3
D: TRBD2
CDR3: CASSLTGGDTGELFF
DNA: TGTGCCAGCAGCTTAACGGGAGGGGACACCGGGGAGCTGTTTTTT

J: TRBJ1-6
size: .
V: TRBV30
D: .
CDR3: CAWRRTLNSSPLHF
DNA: TGTGCCTGGAGGAGGACACTCAATTCTTCACCCCTCCACTTT

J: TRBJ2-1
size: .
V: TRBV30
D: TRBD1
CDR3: CAWSLRDRDSNEQFF
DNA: TGTGCCTGGAGTCTCCGGGACAGGGACTCCAATGAGCAGTTCTTC

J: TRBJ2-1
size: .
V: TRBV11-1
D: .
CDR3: CASSLGGSSYNEQFF
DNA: TGTGCCAGCAGCTTAGGAGGGAGCTCCTACAATGAGCAGTTCTTC

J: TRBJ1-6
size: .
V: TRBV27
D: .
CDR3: CASRETALYNSPLHF
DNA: TGTGCCAGCAGGGAGACAGCCCTCTATAATTCACCCCTCCACTTT

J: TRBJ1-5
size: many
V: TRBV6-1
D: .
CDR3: CASSEQGYQPQHF
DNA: TGTGCCAGCAGTGAACAGGGATATCAGCCCCAGCATTTT

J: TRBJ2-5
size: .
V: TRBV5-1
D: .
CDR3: CASSYWPQETQYF
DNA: TGCGCCAGCAGCTATTGGCCCCAAGAGACCCAGTACTTC

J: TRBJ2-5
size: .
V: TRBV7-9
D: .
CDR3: CASPGTRDTGCQETQYF
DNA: TGTGCCAGCCCCGGGACCAGGGACACCGGTTGTCAAGAGACCCAGTACTTC

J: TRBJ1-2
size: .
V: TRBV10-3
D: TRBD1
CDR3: CAIRGTGANYGYTF
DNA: TGTGCCATCAGGGGGACAGGGGCCAACTATGGCTACACCTTC

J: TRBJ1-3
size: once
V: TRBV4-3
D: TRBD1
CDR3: CASSQDPQGASGNTIYF
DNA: TGCGCCAGCAGCCAAGACCCCCAGGGGGCCTCTGGAAACACCATATATTTT